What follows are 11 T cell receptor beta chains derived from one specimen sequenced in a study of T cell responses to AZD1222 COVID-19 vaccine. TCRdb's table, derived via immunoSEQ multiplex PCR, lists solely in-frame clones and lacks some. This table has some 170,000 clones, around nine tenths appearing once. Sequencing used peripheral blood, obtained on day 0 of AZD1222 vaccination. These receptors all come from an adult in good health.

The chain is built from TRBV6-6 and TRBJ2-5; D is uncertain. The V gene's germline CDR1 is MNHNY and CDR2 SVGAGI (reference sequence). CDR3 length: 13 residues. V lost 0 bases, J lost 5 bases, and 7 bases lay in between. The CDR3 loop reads CASSYSRSETQYF. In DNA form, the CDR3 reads TGTGCCAGCAGTTACTCACGTTCGGAGACCCAGTACTTC.

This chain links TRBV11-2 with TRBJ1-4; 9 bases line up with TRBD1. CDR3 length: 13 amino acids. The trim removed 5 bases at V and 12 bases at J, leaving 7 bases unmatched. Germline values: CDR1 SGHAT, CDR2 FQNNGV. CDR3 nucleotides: TGTGCCAGCAGCCCACGGGACAGGGAAGAACTGTTTTTT. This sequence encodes CASSPRDREELFF.

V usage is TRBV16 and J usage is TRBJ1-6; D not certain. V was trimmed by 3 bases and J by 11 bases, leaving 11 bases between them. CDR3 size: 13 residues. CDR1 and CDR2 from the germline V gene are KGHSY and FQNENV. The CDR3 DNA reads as TGTGCCAGCAGCCAGGGTAACGATCCACCCCTCCACTTT. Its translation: CASSQGNDPPLHF.

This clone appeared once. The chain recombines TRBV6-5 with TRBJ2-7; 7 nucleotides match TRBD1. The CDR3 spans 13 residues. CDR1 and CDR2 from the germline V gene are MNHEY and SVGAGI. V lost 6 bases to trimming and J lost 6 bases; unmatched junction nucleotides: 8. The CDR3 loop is CASSYDREGEQYV. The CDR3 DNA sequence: TGTGCCAGCAGCTACGACAGGGAAGGCGAGCAGTACGTC.

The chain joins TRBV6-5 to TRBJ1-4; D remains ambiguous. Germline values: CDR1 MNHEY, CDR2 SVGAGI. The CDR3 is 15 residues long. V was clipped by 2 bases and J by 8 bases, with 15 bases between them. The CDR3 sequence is CASSYRMGSTEKLFF. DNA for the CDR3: TGTGCCAGCAGTTACAGGATGGGATCTACGGAAAAACTGTTTTTT.

The CDR3 bases are TGTGCCAGTAGTATAGCGGGACAGGGGAGAGAGACCCAGTACTTC. It translates to CASSIAGQGRETQYF. The chain combines TRBV19 with TRBJ2-5; 10 nucleotides align to TRBD1. This CDR3 contains 15 residues. V shed 1 base, J shed 4 bases, and the junction held 3 bases outside the gene matches. Germline loops: CDR1 LNHDA, CDR2 SQIVND (reference sequence).

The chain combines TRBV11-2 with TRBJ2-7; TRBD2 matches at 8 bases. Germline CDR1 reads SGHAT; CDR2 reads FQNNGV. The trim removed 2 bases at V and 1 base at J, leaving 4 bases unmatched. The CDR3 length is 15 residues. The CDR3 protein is CASSLRPSGSYEQYV. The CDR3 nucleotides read TGTGCCAGCAGCTTAAGGCCTAGCGGGTCCTACGAGCAGTACGTC.

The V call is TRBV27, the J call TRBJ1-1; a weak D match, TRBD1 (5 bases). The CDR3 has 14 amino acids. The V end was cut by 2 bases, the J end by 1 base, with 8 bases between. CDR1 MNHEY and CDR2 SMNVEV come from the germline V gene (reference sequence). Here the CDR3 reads CASSLAGGNTEAFF. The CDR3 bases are TGTGCCAGCAGTTTAGCTGGGGGGAACACTGAAGCTTTCTTT.

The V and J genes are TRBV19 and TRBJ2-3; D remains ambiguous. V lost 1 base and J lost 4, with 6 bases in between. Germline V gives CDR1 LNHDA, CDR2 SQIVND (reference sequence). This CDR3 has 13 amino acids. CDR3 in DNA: TGTGCCAGTAGTATAGCTTTGCCAGATACGCAGTATTTT. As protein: CASSIALPDTQYF.

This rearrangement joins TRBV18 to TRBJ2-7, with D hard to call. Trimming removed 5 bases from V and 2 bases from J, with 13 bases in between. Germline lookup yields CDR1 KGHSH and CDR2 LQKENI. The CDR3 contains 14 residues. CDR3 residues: CASSSGPGPYEQYV. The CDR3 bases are TGTGCCAGCTCATCAGGACCAGGCCCCTACGAGCAGTACGTC.

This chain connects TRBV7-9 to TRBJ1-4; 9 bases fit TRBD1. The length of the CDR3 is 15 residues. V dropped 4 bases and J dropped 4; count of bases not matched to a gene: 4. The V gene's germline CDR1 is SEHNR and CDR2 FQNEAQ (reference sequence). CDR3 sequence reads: CASSSGDRDNEKLFF. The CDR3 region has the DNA TGTGCCAGCAGCTCTGGGGACAGGGATAATGAAAAACTGTTTTTT.